A selection of T cell receptor beta chains follows, all from one sample in a study of cytotoxic CD8 clonotypes in ibrutinib-treated CLL. Produced via immunoSEQ multiplex PCR; TCRdb's table is partial and in-frame only. The sample has 130,000 to 150,000 clones; approximately 89% are singletons. Source: PBMCs, taken after 12 months of ibrutinib treatment. The receptors were gathered from a human donor with chronic lymphocytic leukemia. The CDR3 runs from the conserved cysteine through the conserved F or W. D genes are given only for firm matches.

V: TRBV6-1; D: -; J: TRBJ2-3; CDR3: CASSEWQGITDTQYF; DNA: TGTGCCAGCAGTGAATGGCAGGGGATAACAGATACGCAGTATTTT
V: TRBV6-5; D: TRBD1; J: TRBJ1-1; CDR3: CASTNTGGGTEAFF; DNA: TGTGCCAGCACTAATACAGGGGGCGGCACTGAAGCTTTCTTT
V: TRBV6-5; D: -; J: TRBJ2-1; CDR3: CASEPTDGGEQFF; DNA: TGTGCCAGCGAACCTACGGATGGAGGGGAGCAGTTCTTC
V: TRBV2; D: -; J: TRBJ2-7; CDR3: CASSRRGRTYEQYF; DNA: TGTGCCAGCAGCCGCAGGGGACGGACCTACGAGCAGTACTTC
V: TRBV28; D: -; J: TRBJ2-2; CDR3: CASSPRVSGELFF; DNA: TGTGCCAGCAGTCCGAGGGTTTCCGGGGAGCTGTTTTTT
V: TRBV14; D: -; J: TRBJ1-1; CDR3: CASSLQGLNTEAFF; DNA: TGTGCCAGCAGCCTACAGGGACTGAACACTGAAGCTTTCTTT
V: TRBV2; D: -; J: TRBJ2-7; CDR3: CASQTTDDRYEQYF; DNA: TGTGCCAGCCAAACGACAGACGATCGCTACGAGCAGTACTTC
V: TRBV7-7; D: TRBD2; J: TRBJ2-3; CDR3: CASSLGLAGTDTQYF; DNA: TGTGCTAGCAGCTTAGGACTAGCGGGCACAGATACGCAGTATTTT
V: TRBV13; D: -; J: TRBJ2-1; CDR3: CASSSPPGNEQFF; DNA: TGTGCCAGCAGCTCCCCCCCGGGCAATGAGCAGTTCTTC
V: TRBV4-3; D: -; J: TRBJ2-7; CDR3: CASSQLLLGPYEQYF; DNA: TGCGCCAGCAGCCAACTTCTATTGGGACCCTACGAGCAGTACTTC
V: TRBV11-2; D: TRBD1; J: TRBJ2-7; CDR3: CASSLQGAGGYEQYF; DNA: TGTGCCAGCAGCTTACAGGGCGCAGGGGGCTACGAGCAGTACTTC
V: TRBV2; D: -; J: TRBJ2-7; CDR3: CASSSAVPYEQYF; DNA: TGTGCCAGCAGTTCCGCGGTCCCCTACGAGCAGTACTTC
V: TRBV7-9; D: TRBD1; J: TRBJ2-1; CDR3: CASSRTGEQFF; DNA: TGTGCCAGCAGCAGGACAGGGGAGCAGTTCTTC
V: TRBV7-2; D: -; J: TRBJ2-5; CDR3: CASSLERGETQYF; DNA: TGTGCCAGCAGCTTAGAAAGGGGAGAGACCCAGTACTTC
V: TRBV28; D: TRBD2; J: TRBJ2-7; CDR3: CASSLPQREAYEQYF; DNA: TGTGCCAGCAGTTTACCCCAGCGGGAGGCCTACGAGCAGTACTTC
V: TRBV14; D: TRBD2; J: TRBJ2-7; CDR3: CASSPWREGPEQYF; DNA: TGTGCCAGCAGCCCCTGGCGGGAGGGCCCCGAGCAGTACTTC
V: TRBV10-2; D: -; J: TRBJ2-7; CDR3: CASSEFRQEQYF; DNA: TGCGCCAGCAGTGAGTTTCGACAAGAGCAGTACTTC
V: TRBV5-1; D: -; J: TRBJ2-7; CDR3: CASSRDNYEQYF; DNA: TGCGCCAGCAGCAGGGATAACTACGAGCAGTACTTC